These T cell receptor beta chains were read from a single sample in a study of control samples from healthy donors and cancer patients. Some clones are missing from TCRdb's copy, which holds only in-frame ones; the method was immunoSEQ multiplex PCR. The sample holds about 140,000 clones, under 95% seen once. Sequencing was performed on blood. The receptors originated from a man aged 40-50 years in good health. Both conserved end residues are part of each CDR3.

v_call cdr3_aa
TRBV3-1/TRBV3-2 CASRSGQVNTEAFF
TRBV5-1 CASSARDTYSTDTQYF
TRBV4-1 CASSQGFGREYSPLHF
TRBV5-1 CASSFASGTYEQYF
TRBV3-1/TRBV3-2 CASSQDGRFNSPLHF
TRBV7-9 CASSLASPDGLANEKLFF
TRBV7-9 CASSFSTRTSALKNIQYF
TRBV27 CASSSGTYFSTDTQYF
TRBV24-1 CATSDYYEQYF
TRBV9 CASSVQVAGGPFYNEQFF
TRBV28 CASSPSSGAYNSPLHF
TRBV7-2 CASSPGTGRVQYF
TRBV18 CASSRGGQPQHF
TRBV6-2/TRBV6-3 CASSYSIVGLNTEAFF
TRBV13 CASSSFSGTESGYTF
TRBV9 CASSVGQGGRTEAFF
TRBV24-1 CATRSEGTGELFF
TRBV6-4 CASSLHGQGAKTGELFF
TRBV18 CASSPQGANTDTQYF
TRBV10-3 CAIEGSGNTIYF
TRBV12-5 CASGWGVGTEAFF
TRBV9 CASSVVPRVTPNTGELFF
TRBV28 CASSLDLRSYNSPLHF
TRBV15 CATSREQGGAQGRQYF
TRBV2 CASSPTPIGAKNIQYF
TRBV6-1 CASSDGGTAGRGYTF
TRBV9 CASSVAPGQDTEAFF
TRBV12-2 CASRSTPGLMKGYTF
TRBV10-3 CAISESRDSQNSPLHF
TRBV12-3/TRBV12-4 CASSLNRDEQYF
TRBV20-1 CSASLGRNQPQHF
TRBV14 CASSPTGPGELFF
TRBV5-8 CASSGVGILYGYTF
TRBV5-4 CASSPGLAAYEQYF
TRBV6-1 CASREGTATWTEAFF
TRBV6-4 CASSDRAGADTQYF
TRBV5-4 CASSLASGGFNEQFF
TRBV4-1 CASSQGRAGYYGYTF
TRBV5-1 CASSLEGTKNIQYF
TRBV5-1 CASSPRQPQEQYF
TRBV11-2 CASSLRAFGGKKNTEAFF
TRBV18 CASLQVGSPNEKLFF
TRBV6-5 CASSPRDTNQPQHF
TRBV27 CASSLTRGHEQYF